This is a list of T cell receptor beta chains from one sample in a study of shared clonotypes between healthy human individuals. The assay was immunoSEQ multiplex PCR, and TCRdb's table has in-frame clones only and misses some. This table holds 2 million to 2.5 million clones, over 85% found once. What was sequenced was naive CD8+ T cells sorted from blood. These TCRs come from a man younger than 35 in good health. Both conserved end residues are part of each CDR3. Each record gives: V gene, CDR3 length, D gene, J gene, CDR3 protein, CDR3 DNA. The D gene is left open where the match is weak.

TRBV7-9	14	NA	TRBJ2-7	CASSSSKGTYEQYF	TGTGCCAGCAGCTCGTCGAAGGGAACCTACGAGCAGTACTTC
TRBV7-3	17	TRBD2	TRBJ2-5	CASSVGLAGKYQETQYF	TGTGCCAGCAGCGTAGGACTAGCGGGGAAGTACCAAGAGACCCAGTACTTC
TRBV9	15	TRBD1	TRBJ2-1	CASSVIGTAYNEQFF	TGTGCCAGCAGCGTCATCGGGACAGCCTACAATGAGCAGTTCTTC
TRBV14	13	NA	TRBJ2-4	CASSQGILGIQYF	TGTGCCAGCAGCCAAGGAATCCTAGGGATTCAGTACTTC
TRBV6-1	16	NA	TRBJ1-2	CASSGMATPANYGYTF	TGTGCCAGCAGTGGAATGGCCACACCAGCGAACTATGGCTACACCTTC
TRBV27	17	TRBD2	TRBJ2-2	CASSLSRGNPNTGELFF	TGTGCCAGCAGTTTATCGCGGGGGAACCCGAACACCGGGGAGCTGTTTTTT
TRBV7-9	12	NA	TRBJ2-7	CANRAELYEQYF	TGTGCCAACCGGGCAGAACTTTACGAGCAGTACTTC
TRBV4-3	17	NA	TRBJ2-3	CASSQDSHSTSTDTQYF	TGCGCCAGCAGCCAAGATTCTCACTCAACTAGCACAGATACGCAGTATTTT
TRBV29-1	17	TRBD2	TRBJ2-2	CSGGTVGLAGVTGELFF	TGCAGCGGAGGGACAGTGGGACTAGCGGGAGTCACCGGGGAGCTGTTTTTT
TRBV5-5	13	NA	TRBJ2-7	CASSLGPPYEQYF	TGTGCCAGCAGCTTGGGCCCACCCTACGAGCAGTACTTC
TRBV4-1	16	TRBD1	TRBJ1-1	CASSQVGTGWKTEAFF	TGCGCCAGCAGCCAAGTCGGGACAGGGTGGAAAACTGAAGCTTTCTTT
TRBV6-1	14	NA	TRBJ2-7	CASSAIGFFYEQYF	TGTGCCAGCAGTGCAATAGGTTTCTTCTACGAGCAGTACTTC
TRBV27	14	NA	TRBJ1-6	CASNYRGNNSPLHF	TGTGCCAGCAATTATCGGGGGAATAATTCACCCCTCCACTTT
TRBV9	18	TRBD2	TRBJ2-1	CASSAPRSSGGLHNEQFF	TGTGCCAGCAGCGCACCCCGGTCTAGCGGGGGGCTTCACAATGAGCAGTTCTTC
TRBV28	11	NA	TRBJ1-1	CASSSMGRQSF	TGTGCCAGCAGTTCCATGGGGAGGCAGTCTTTT
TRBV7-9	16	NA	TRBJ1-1	CASSPMLGQKDTEAFF	TGTGCCAGCAGCCCAATGCTCGGACAGAAGGATACTGAAGCTTTCTTT
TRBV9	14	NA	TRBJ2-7	CASSDGTAEYEQYF	TGTGCCAGCAGCGATGGGACGGCGGAATACGAGCAGTACTTC
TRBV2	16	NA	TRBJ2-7	CASSPAGATMLFEQYF	TGTGCCAGCAGCCCGGCAGGGGCAACCATGCTATTTGAGCAGTACTTC